One and the same sample provided the 26 T cell receptor beta chains below, sequenced in a study of patients and donors after allogeneic stem cell transplantation. TCRdb processed the RT-PCR reads anew with MiXCR; each CDR3 protein has one entry. The table has 800,000 to 1,000,000 distinct CDR3 sequences, roughly 18% seen once. The sample taken for sequencing was blood, either unsorted or a sorted T cell fraction (not recorded which). These receptors were obtained from a human donor who was either an allogeneic HSCT recipient or a stem cell or donor lymphocyte infusion donor (not recorded which). It is not recorded whose cells these are; they may come from a transplant donor.

This clonotype occurred a few times. The genes are TRBV3-1 and TRBJ2-7; 11 nucleotides align to TRBD2. Losses at the gene ends were 0 bases for V and 1 base for J; bases not matched to a gene: 8. This CDR3 is built from 18 residues. Per germline, CDR1 LGHDT and CDR2 YNNKEL (reference sequence). The CDR3 region is CASSQENTGLAVSYEQYF. For the CDR3, the DNA is TGTGCCAGCAGCCAAGAGAATACGGGACTAGCGGTTTCCTACGAGCAGTACTTC.

This clonotype was seen more than once but under ten times. This chain links TRBV9 with TRBJ2-1; weak D call: TRBD2 (6 bases). V lost 7 bases and J lost 0, with 17 bases in between. Per the germline V gene, CDR1 is SGDLS and CDR2 is YYNGEE. The CDR3 is 16 residues long. DNA for the CDR3: TGTGCCAGCGGTGTACTATCGGAGGGCTCCTACAATGAGCAGTTCTTC. This translates into CASGVLSEGSYNEQFF.

Only a few counts were recorded for this clonotype. The chain joins TRBV27 to TRBJ2-1; 10 bases are a match to TRBD2. The V and J ends lost 2 bases and 4 bases, in that order; junction bases with no gene match: 5. CDR1 is MNHEY and CDR2 is SMNVEV in the germline V gene (reference sequence). The CDR3 has 16 residues. The CDR3 nucleotides are TGTGCCAGCAGTTTAGTAGGGACTAGCGTATACAATGAGCAGTTCTTC. Encoded protein: CASSLVGTSVYNEQFF.

This clonotype was recorded a few times. This rearrangement joins TRBV15 to TRBJ2-7; D is undetermined. This CDR3 spans 13 amino acids. CDR1 and CDR2 (germline): LNHNV, YYDKDF (reference sequence). The ends were cut back, 0 bases at V and 6 bases at J, with 9 bases in the middle. In nucleotides, the CDR3 is TGTGCCACCAGCAGAGATGGGTTAGGCGAGCAGTACTTC. The encoded protein is CATSRDGLGEQYF.

In this sample, this clonotype turned up many times. The germline gene is not matched at one end of the junction; a read error may be the cause. The chain recombines TRBV5-1 with TRBJ2-7; the D gene is possibly TRBD2 (6 bases). The CDR3 has 13 residues. Germline V lookup: CDR1 SGHRS, CDR2 YFSETQ. In DNA, the CDR3 is TGTGCCAGCAGTAGGGGAGGTTCCTACGAGCAGTACTTC. Protein: CASSRGGSYEQYF.

The rearrangement uses TRBV11-2 and TRBJ2-1, with TRBD1 identical over 7 bases. Germline V gene data show CDR1 as SGHAT and CDR2 as FQNNGV. The CDR3 sequence is 15 residues long. V shed 7 bases, J shed 0 bases, and the junction held 6 bases outside the gene matches. Here the CDR3 reads CASIQGDSSYNEQFF. Here the CDR3 DNA reads TGTGCCAGCATTCAGGGGGATAGCTCCTACAATGAGCAGTTCTTC.

V and J are TRBV11-2 and TRBJ1-1; no clear D gene. CDR1 is SGHAT, CDR2 FQNNGV, per germline. V was pared by 5 bases and J by 7 bases, with 14 bases between. This CDR3 comprises 13 residues. CDR3 residues: CASSPVRIGEAFF. In DNA, the CDR3 is TGTGCCAGCAGCCCCGTAAGGATCGGTGAAGCTTTCTTT.

The chain carries TRBV7-2 and TRBJ1-5, with 8 bases fitting TRBD1. The germline CDR1 and CDR2 sequences are SGHTA and FQGNSA. With V trimmed by 1 base and J by 6 bases, 5 bases remained unmatched. This CDR3 is built from 15 residues. CDR3 sequence reads: CASSLVTGGVQPQHF. CDR3 nucleotides: TGTGCCAGCAGCTTAGTTACAGGGGGTGTTCAGCCCCAGCATTTT.

V usage is TRBV9 and J usage is TRBJ1-1, with no clear D. In germline, CDR1 is SGDLS, CDR2 YYNGEE. The CDR3 is 15 amino acids. V lost 4 bases, J lost 1 base, and 14 bases lay in between. The CDR3 sequence is CASSPSPGANTEAFF. CDR3 DNA: TGTGCCAGCAGCCCTTCCCCGGGCGCGAACACTGAAGCTTTCTTT. Full variable domain (outside the CDR3, taken from reference TRBV9 and TRBJ1-1): DSGVTQTPKHLITATGQRVTLRCSPRSGDLSVYWYQQSLDQGLQFLIQYYNGEERAKGNILERFSAQQFPDLHSELNLSSLELGDSALYFCASSPSPGANTEAFFGQGTRLTVV.

This chain uses TRBV20-1 with TRBJ2-7; 8 bases match TRBD1. This CDR3 region has 15 residues. V shed 3 bases, J shed 2 bases, and the junction held 9 bases outside the gene matches. Germline-derived CDR1 and CDR2 are DFQATT and SNEGSKA (reference sequence). CDR3 residues: CSAREGTGLTYEQYF. The CDR3 bases are TGCAGTGCTAGGGAGGGGACAGGCCTAACCTACGAGCAGTACTTC.

There are a few counts of this clonotype. V gene TRBV20-1 combines with J gene TRBJ1-1, with D possibly being TRBD1 (5 bases). CDR3 length: 14 residues. Germline V gene sequence: CDR1 DFQATT, CDR2 SNEGSKA (reference sequence). Trimming stripped 0 bases from V and 7 bases from J, with 15 bases between. The CDR3 bases are TGCAGTGCTAGAGATCTTTTGGGGGAGGGTGAAGCTTTCTTT. It translates to CSARDLLGEGEAFF.

The table lists this clonotype with a few counts. This sequence joins TRBV27 and TRBJ2-3; possibly TRBD1 for D (5 bases). With 0 bases removed from V and 0 bases from J, the gap between germline ends came to 13 bases. Germline loops: CDR1 MNHEY, CDR2 SMNVEV (reference sequence). CDR3 size: 17 residues. Here the CDR3 reads CASSLSLQGRSTDTQYF. The CDR3 DNA is TGTGCCAGCAGTTTATCGTTGCAGGGAAGGAGCACAGATACGCAGTATTTT.

The chain is built from TRBV15 and TRBJ1-4; TRBD1 matches 8 bases. J lost 8 bases, V lost 9 bases, and 5 bases had no gene match. The CDR3 runs to 12 residues. Germline V gene data show CDR1 as LNHNV and CDR2 as YYDKDF (reference sequence). The CDR3 reads CATGTGREKLFF. The CDR3 DNA sequence: TGTGCCACAGGGACAGGACGCGAAAAACTGTTTTTT.

The chain links TRBV6-2 or TRBV6-3 to TRBJ1-2, with D possibly matching TRBD1 (6 bases). Germline V lookup: CDR1 MNHEY, CDR2 SVGEGT. The ends were cut back, 7 bases at V and 9 bases at J, with 27 bases in the middle. This CDR3 is 16 amino acids long. CDR3 in amino acids: CASTPYQPGDTLSYTF. Written as DNA, the CDR3 is TGTGCCAGCACCCCTTACCAGCCAGGGGACACCTTGAGCTACACCTTC.

V is TRBV6-2 or TRBV6-3 and J is TRBJ2-2; no reliable D call. Germline-derived CDR1 and CDR2 are MNHEY and SVGEGT. V lost 2 bases and J lost 4, with 14 bases in between. This CDR3 contains 16 residues. In nucleotides, the CDR3 is TGTGCCAGCAGTTACCCCGCCGGGCTTAGCACCGGGGAGCTGTTTTTT. Its protein is CASSYPAGLSTGELFF.

The sample holds a few counts of this clonotype. The chain employs TRBV5-6 and TRBJ2-1; TRBD2 is a possible D gene (6 bases). The V end lost 3 bases, the J end lost 0 bases, and 13 bases lay between the germline ends. Germline CDR1 reads SGHDT; CDR2 reads YYEEEE. The CDR3 is made up of 16 amino acids. The DNA for the CDR3 is TGTGCCAGCAGCTCAGGGCGGGGCAGCTCCTACAATGAGCAGTTCTTC. It codes for CASSSGRGSSYNEQFF.

The chain uses TRBV11-2 and TRBJ1-3; 8 positions agree with TRBD1. Per the germline V gene, CDR1 is SGHAT and CDR2 is FQNNGV. The CDR3 covers 14 residues. With V trimmed by 1 base and J by 7 bases, 3 bases remained unmatched. The DNA of the CDR3 is TGTGCCAGCAGCTTAGCCCAGGGGGCCAACACCATATATTTT. This gives the protein CASSLAQGANTIYF.

In this sample, this clonotype turned up a few times. The genes are TRBV24-1 and TRBJ2-1; maybe TRBD2 (5 bases). There are 13 residues in the CDR3. The germline CDR1 and CDR2 sequences are KGHDR and SFDVKD. Trimming removed 8 bases from V and 2 bases from J, with 9 bases in between. The CDR3 loop is CATMAGAYNEQFF. DNA for the CDR3: TGTGCCACCATGGCGGGCGCCTACAATGAGCAGTTCTTC.

Many counts were recorded for this clonotype. J is TRBJ2-3 and V is TRBV15; no clear D gene. Trimming pared 5 bases from V and 0 bases from J, leaving 6 bases between. Germline CDR1 is LNHNV and CDR2 is YYDKDF (reference sequence). The CDR3 loop spans 13 amino acids. CDR3 amino acids: CATSAPSTDTQYF. The CDR3 bases are TGTGCCACCAGCGCCCCTAGCACAGATACGCAGTATTTT.

Worth noting for this clonotype: The junction does not match germline at one end; this may be a read error. This chain connects TRBV7-9 to TRBJ2-4; no firm D call. CDR1 is SEHNR, CDR2 FQNEAQ, per germline (reference sequence). The CDR3 totals 12 residues. CDR3 DNA sequence: TGTGCCAGCAGCTCCACTCTCGGCTCTAAACACTTC. Translating it yields CASSSTLGSKHF.

This chain joins TRBV29-1 and TRBJ1-2; 9 bases map to TRBD1. The germline CDR1 and CDR2 sequences are SQVTM and ANQGSEA. The V segment lost 4 bases and the J segment 7 bases; nucleotides outside the gene matches: 7. The CDR3 sequence is 13 residues long. The CDR3, as DNA: TGCAGCGTTGGCGGGACAGGGTTTCTTGGCTACACCTTC. It encodes CSVGGTGFLGYTF.

V and J are TRBV7-2 and TRBJ2-2; D not resolved. Trimming cost V 6 bases and J 6 bases, with 11 bases left between them. This CDR3 contains 13 residues. CDR1 and CDR2 (germline): SGHTA, FQGNSA. This CDR3 reads CASRTTSAGELFF. DNA of the CDR3: TGTGCCAGCAGGACGACGTCGGCCGGGGAGCTGTTTTTT.

This clonotype was counted between two and nine times. The rearrangement uses TRBV7-8 and TRBJ2-7; TRBD1 matches at 9 bases. CDR3 size: 17 residues. CDR1 SGHVS and CDR2 FQNEAQ come from the germline V gene. V dropped 3 bases and J dropped 2; count of bases not matched to a gene: 11. CDR3 residues: CASSFKQTGQGPYEQYF. CDR3 nucleotide sequence: TGTGCCAGCAGCTTTAAACAAACGGGACAGGGCCCCTACGAGCAGTACTTC.

This clonotype was seen only a few times. The chain carries TRBV5-1 and TRBJ2-1; 8 bases line up with TRBD1. The germline CDR1 and CDR2 sequences are SGHRS and YFSETQ. Trimming at V came to 3 bases and at J to 9 bases, leaving 11 bases not matched to a gene. The CDR3 covers 15 residues. The CDR3 nucleotides read TGCGCCAGCAGCTCCTCAGGGGGCATTTTGGGTGAGCAGTTCTTC. As protein: CASSSSGGILGEQFF.

The genes are TRBV6-2 or TRBV6-3 and TRBJ2-4; possibly TRBD1 for D (5 bases). The CDR3 consists of 16 residues. Trimming stripped 7 bases from V and 3 bases from J, with 19 bases between. Germline CDR1 is MNHEY and CDR2 is SVGEGT. Written as DNA, the CDR3 is TGTGCCAGCACTACAGGACGGAGACCCAACAAAAACATTCAGTACTTC. This gives the protein CASTTGRRPNKNIQYF.

The V call is TRBV12-3 or TRBV12-4, the J call TRBJ2-3; D gene uncertain. This CDR3 is built from 14 residues. V was cut by 3 bases and J by 6 bases, with 13 bases left in between. In DNA, the CDR3 is TGTGCCAGCAGTTTTAAGCGTGTCGCGGATACGCAGTATTTT. This encodes CASSFKRVADTQYF.